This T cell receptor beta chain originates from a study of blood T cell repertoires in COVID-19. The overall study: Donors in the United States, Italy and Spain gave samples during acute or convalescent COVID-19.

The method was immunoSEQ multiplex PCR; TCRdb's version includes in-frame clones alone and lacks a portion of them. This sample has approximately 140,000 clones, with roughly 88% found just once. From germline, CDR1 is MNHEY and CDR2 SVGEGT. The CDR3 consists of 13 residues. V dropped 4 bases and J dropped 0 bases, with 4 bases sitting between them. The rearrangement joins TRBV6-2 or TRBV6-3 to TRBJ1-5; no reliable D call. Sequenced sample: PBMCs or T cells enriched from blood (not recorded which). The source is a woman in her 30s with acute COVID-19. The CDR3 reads CASSSYSNQPQHF. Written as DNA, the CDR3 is TGTGCCAGCAGTTCCTATAGCAATCAGCCCCAGCATTTT.